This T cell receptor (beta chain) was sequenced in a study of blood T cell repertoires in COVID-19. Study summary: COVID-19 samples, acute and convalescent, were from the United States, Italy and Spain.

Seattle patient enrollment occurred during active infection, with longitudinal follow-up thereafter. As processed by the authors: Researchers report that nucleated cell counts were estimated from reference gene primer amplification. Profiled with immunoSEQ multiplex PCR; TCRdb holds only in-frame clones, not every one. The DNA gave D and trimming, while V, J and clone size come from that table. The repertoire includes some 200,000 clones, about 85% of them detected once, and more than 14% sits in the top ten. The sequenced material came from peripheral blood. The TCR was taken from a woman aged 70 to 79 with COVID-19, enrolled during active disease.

This chain's CDR3 is CASSDLANTEAFF. The CDR3 DNA reads as TGTGCCAGCAGTGACTTAGCGAACACTGAAGCTTTCTTT. The chain carries TRBV25-1 and TRBJ1-1; D uncertain. The CDR3 totals 13 residues. CDR1 and CDR2 from the germline V gene are MGHDK and SYGVNS. Trimming pared 3 bases from V and 1 base from J, leaving 6 bases between.